This TCR beta chain was recorded in a study of T cell repertoires and HLA-DP antigens. Study observations and caveats: Against both alloantigens, CD137+ clonality was similar, approximately 0.39.

A note on this clone: The antigen is undetermined.

Trimming removed 3 bases at V and 4 bases at J, with 10 bases between. The CDR3 spans 13 residues. CDR1 and CDR2 from the germline V gene are SGHRS and YFSETQ. The assay was immunoSEQ multiplex PCR, and TCRdb's table has in-frame clones only and misses some. Altogether 85,000 to 90,000 clones are present, approximately 86% being singletons, with the ten largest covering 1.5% to 2%. This chain joins TRBV5-1 and TRBJ2-5, with D uncertain. This receptor was identified in a man aged 50-60 years in good health and CMV-seronegative. The specimen was CD4+ T cells from PBMCs. The DNA of the CDR3 is TGCGCCAGCAGCTCACGAGAGTCAGAGACCCAGTACTTC. This gives the protein CASSSRESETQYF.